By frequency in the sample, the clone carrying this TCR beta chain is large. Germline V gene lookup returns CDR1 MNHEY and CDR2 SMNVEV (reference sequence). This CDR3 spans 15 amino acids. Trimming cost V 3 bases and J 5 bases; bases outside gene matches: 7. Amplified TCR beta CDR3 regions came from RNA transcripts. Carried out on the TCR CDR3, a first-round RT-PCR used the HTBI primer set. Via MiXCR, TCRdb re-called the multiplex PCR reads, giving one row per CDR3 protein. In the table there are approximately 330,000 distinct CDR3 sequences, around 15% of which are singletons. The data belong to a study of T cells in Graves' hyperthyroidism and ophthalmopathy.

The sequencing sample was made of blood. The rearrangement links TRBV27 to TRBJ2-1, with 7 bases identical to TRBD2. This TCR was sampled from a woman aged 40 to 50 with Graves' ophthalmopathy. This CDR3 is CASSLVGGSHNEQFF. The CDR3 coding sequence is TGTGCCAGCAGTTTGGTGGGAGGGTCCCACAATGAGCAGTTCTTC.